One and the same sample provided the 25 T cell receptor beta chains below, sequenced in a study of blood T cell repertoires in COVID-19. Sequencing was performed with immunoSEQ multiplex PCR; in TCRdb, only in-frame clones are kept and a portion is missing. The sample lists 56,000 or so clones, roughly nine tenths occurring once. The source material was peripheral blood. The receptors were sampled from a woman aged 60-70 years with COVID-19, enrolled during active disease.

The CDR3 DNA reads TGTGCCAGCAGTGGCCGGGACACTTCGTCTAGGGAGCCCCAGCATTTT. This translates into CASSGRDTSSREPQHF. The chain has TRBV6-1 and TRBJ1-5; tentative D call: TRBD1 (6 bases). V was trimmed by 4 bases and J by 8 bases, leaving 21 bases between them. Germline lookup yields CDR1 MNHNS and CDR2 SASEGT. CDR3 length: 16 amino acids.

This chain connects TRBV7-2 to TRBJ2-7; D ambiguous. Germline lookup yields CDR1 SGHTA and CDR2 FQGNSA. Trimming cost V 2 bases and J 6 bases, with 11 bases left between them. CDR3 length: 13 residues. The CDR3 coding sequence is TGTGCCAGCAGCTTATTTAGTATTCCCGAGCAGTACTTC. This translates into CASSLFSIPEQYF.

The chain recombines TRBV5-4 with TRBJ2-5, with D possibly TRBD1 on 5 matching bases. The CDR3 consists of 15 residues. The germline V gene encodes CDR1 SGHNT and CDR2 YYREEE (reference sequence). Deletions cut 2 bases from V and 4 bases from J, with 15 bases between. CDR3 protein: CASSFLRGPGETQYF. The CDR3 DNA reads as TGTGCCAGCAGCTTTTTAAGGGGCCCAGGAGAGACCCAGTACTTC.

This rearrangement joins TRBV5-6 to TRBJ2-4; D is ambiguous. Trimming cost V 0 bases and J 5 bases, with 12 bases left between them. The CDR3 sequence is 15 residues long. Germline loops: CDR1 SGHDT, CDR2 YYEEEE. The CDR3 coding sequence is TGTGCCAGCAGCTTGGGCCTCAATATAGAAAACATTCAGTACTTC. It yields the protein CASSLGLNIENIQYF.

CDR3 sequence reads: CASRPSGSSYEQYF. Written as DNA, the CDR3 is TGTGCCAGCAGACCTAGCGGGAGCTCCTACGAGCAGTACTTC. The chain uses TRBV6-2 or TRBV6-3 and TRBJ2-7; TRBD2 matches at 10 bases. Germline V gene sequence: CDR1 MNHEY, CDR2 SVGEGT. This CDR3 spans 14 amino acids. V was pared by 6 bases and J by 0 bases, with 2 bases of the junction left unmatched.

The DNA of the CDR3 is TGTGCCAGCAGCTTAGCCGGGACCTACGAGCAGTACTTC. It encodes CASSLAGTYEQYF. This rearrangement joins TRBV7-8 to TRBJ2-7; tentatively, D is TRBD2 (5 bases). The V and J ends lost 0 bases and 2 bases respectively, with 5 bases between them. This CDR3 is built from 13 residues. Germline V gives CDR1 SGHVS, CDR2 FQNEAQ.

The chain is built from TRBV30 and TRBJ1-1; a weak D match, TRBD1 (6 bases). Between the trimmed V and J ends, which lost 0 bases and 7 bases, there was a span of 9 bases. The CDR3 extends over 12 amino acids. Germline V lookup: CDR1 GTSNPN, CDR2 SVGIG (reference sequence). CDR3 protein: CAWSVLGHEAFF. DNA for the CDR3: TGTGCCTGGAGTGTACTGGGACATGAAGCTTTCTTT.

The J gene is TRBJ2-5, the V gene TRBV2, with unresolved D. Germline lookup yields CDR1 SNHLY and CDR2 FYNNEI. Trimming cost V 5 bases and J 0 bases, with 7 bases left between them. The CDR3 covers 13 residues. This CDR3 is CASSLDYQETQYF. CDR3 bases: TGTGCCAGCAGTCTTGACTACCAAGAGACCCAGTACTTC.

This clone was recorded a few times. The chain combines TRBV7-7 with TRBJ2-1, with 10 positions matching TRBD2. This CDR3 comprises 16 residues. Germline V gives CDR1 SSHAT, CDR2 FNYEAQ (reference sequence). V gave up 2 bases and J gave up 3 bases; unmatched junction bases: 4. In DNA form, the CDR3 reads TGTGCCAGCAGCTTAAGGGCTAGCGGGGGCTACAATGAGCAGTTCTTC. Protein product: CASSLRASGGYNEQFF.

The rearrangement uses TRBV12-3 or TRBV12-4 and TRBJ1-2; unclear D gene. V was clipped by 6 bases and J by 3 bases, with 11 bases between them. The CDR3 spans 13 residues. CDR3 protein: CASSAARYYGYTF. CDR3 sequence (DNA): TGTGCCAGCAGCGCAGCCAGGTACTATGGCTACACCTTC.

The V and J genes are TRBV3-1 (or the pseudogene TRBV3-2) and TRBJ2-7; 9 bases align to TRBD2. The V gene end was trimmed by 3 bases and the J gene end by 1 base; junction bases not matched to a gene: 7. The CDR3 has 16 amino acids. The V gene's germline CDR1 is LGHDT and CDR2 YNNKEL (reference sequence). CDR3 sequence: CASSHRLAGTSYEQYF. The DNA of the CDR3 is TGTGCCAGCAGCCATCGTCTAGCGGGGACTTCCTACGAGCAGTACTTC.

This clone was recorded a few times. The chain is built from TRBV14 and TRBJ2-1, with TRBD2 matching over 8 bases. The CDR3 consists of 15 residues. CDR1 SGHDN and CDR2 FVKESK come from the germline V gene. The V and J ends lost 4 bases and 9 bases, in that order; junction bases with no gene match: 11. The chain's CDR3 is CASSPSWRGAGEQFF. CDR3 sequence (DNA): TGTGCCAGCAGCCCCTCCTGGCGGGGGGCGGGTGAGCAGTTCTTC.

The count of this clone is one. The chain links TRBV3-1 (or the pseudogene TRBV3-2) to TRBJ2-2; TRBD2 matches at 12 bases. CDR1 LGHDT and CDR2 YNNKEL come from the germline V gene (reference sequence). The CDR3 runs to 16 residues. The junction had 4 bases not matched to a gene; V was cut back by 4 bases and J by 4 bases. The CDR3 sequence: CASSPTSGSVTGELFF. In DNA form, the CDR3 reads TGTGCCAGCAGCCCGACTAGCGGGAGTGTCACCGGGGAGCTGTTTTTT.

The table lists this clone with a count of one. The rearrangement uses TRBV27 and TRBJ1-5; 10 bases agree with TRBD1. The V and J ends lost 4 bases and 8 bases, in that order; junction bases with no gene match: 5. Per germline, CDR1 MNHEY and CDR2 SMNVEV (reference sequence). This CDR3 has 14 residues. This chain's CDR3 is CASSSGQGPEPQHF. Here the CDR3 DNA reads TGTGCCAGCAGTTCGGGACAGGGGCCCGAGCCCCAGCATTTT.

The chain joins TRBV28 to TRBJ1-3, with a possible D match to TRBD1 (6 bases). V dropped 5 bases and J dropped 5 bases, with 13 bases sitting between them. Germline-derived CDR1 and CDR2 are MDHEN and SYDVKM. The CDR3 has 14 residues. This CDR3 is CASSPGTPRNTIYF. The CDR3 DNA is TGTGCCAGCAGTCCCGGGACACCCAGAAACACCATATATTTT.

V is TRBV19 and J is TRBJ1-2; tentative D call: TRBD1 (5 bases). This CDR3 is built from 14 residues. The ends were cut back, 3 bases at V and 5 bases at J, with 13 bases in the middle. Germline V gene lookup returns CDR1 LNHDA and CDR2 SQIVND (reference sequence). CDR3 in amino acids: CASSMRGRIYGYTF. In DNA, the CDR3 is TGTGCCAGTAGTATGCGGGGACGGATTTATGGCTACACCTTC.

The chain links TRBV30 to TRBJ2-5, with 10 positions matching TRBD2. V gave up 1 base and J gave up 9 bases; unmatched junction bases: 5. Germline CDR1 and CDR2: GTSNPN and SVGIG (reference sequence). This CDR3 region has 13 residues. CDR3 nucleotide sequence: TGTGCCTGGAGTGCGGAGCGGGGGGGGTCCCAGTACTTC. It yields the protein CAWSAERGGSQYF.

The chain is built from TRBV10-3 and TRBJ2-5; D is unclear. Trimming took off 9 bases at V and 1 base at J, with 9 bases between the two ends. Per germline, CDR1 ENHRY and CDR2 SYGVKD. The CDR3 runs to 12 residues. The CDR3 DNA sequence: TGTGCCATGGCTGGCGGCCAAGAGACCCAGTACTTC. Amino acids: CAMAGGQETQYF.

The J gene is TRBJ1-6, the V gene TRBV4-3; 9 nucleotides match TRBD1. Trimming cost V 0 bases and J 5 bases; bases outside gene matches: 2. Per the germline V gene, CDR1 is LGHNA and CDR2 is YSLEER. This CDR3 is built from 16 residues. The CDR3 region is CASSQDGTGNNSPLHF. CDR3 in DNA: TGCGCCAGCAGCCAAGATGGGACAGGGAATAATTCACCCCTCCACTTT.

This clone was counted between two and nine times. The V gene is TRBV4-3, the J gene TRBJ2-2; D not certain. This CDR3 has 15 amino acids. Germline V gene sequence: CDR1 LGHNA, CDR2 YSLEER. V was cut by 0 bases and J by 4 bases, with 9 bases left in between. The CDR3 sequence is CASSQDWLATGELFF. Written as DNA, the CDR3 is TGCGCCAGCAGCCAAGATTGGTTGGCCACCGGGGAGCTGTTTTTT.

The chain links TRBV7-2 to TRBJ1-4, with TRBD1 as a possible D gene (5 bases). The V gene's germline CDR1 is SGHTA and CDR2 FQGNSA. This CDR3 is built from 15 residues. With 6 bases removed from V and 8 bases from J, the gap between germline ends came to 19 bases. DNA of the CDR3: TGTGCCAGCAGTCATGAGGTGACAGTCAGGGAAAAACTGTTTTTT. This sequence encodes CASSHEVTVREKLFF. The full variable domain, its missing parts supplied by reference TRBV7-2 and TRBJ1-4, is GAGVSQSPSNKVTEKGKDVELRCDPISGHTALYWYRQSLGQGLEFLIYFQGNSAPDKSGLPSDRFSAERTGGSVSTLTIQRTQQEDSAVYLCASSHEVTVREKLFFGSGTQLSVL.

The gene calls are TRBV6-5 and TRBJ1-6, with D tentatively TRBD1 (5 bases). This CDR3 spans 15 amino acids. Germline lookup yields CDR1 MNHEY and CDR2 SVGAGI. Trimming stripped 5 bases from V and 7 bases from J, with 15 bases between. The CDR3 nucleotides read TGTGCCAGCAGTCCCCCTACAGGTGGAAATTCACCCCTCCACTTT. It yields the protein CASSPPTGGNSPLHF.

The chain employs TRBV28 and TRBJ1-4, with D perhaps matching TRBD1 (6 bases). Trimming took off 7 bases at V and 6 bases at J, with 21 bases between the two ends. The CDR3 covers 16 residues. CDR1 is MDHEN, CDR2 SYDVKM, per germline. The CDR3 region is CASKSGTPGHYEKLFF. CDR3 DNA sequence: TGTGCCAGCAAATCCGGGACACCAGGACATTATGAAAAACTGTTTTTT.

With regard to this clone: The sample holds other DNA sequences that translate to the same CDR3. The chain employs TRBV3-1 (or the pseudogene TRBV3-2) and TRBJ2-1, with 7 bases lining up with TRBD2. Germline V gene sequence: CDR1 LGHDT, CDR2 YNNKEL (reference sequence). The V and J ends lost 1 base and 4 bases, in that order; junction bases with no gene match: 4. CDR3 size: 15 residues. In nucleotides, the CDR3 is TGTGCCAGCAGCCAAGGAGGACTAGTTTACAATGAGCAGTTCTTC. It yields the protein CASSQGGLVYNEQFF.

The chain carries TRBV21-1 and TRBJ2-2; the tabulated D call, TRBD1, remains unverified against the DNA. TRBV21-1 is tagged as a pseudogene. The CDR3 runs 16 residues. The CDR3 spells CASSKEGTGNTGELFF. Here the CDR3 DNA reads TGTGCCAGCAGCAAAGAAGGGACAGGGAACACCGGGGAGCTGTTTTTT.